The present entry profiles one TCR beta chain with its context. The data belong to a study of radiation and T cells in renal cell carcinoma. CDR3 size: 14 residues. The V segment lost 3 bases and the J segment 4 bases; nucleotides outside the gene matches: 4. Germline CDR1 reads SGDLS; CDR2 reads YYNGEE. Noted time point: blood 4 weeks post-SBRT, at nephrectomy. The treatment: 15 Gy SBRT to primary tumor, nephrectomy 4 weeks later. The patient's renal cell carcinoma had clear cell pathology. Profiled with immunoSEQ multiplex PCR; TCRdb holds only in-frame clones, not every one. Of roughly 170,000 clones in the sample, 88% are singletons; the top ten hold 10% to 12%.

The source material was blood, sampled from a patient whose treatment included radiotherapy and nephrectomy. J is TRBJ1-1 and V is TRBV9; the match to TRBD1 covers 9 bases. The source is a woman in her forties or fifties with renal cell carcinoma. The CDR3 DNA reads TGTGCCAGCAGCGCTAAGACAGGGGGCACTGAAGCTTTCTTT. Translating gives CASSAKTGGTEAFF.